The rows below give T cell receptor beta chains drawn from one sample of a study of blood T cell repertoires in COVID-19. Repertoires were generated with immunoSEQ multiplex PCR, while TCRdb's copy carries only in-frame clones and drops some. The data show about 190,000 clones, with more than 60% seen just once and 9.5% to 15% held by the top ten. What was sequenced was peripheral blood. Receptor source: a woman aged 50 to 60 with acute or convalescent COVID-19. Each CDR3 is given with its conserved first and last residue. The D gene is left open where the match is weak. Size tells how often a clone was seen (once, few, many) or the class of an expanded clone, and some rows leave it out.

TGTGCCAGCCGTCGGGGGACAGGGGTATATGGCTACACCTTC,CASRRGTGVYGYTF,TRBJ1-2,.,TRBD1,TRBV28
TGTGCCAGCAGCGAATGGACCAGGGGGCGACTTTCCTACGAGCAGTACTTC,CASSEWTRGRLSYEQYF,TRBJ2-7,.,TRBD1,TRBV3-1/TRBV3-2
TGTGCCACCAGCAGAGGCGGGACCATTCCCACAGATACGCAGTATTTT,CATSRGGTIPTDTQYF,TRBJ2-3,.,.,TRBV15
TGCGCCAGCAGCTTGTATCCGGGGGTCGCTGAAGCTTTCTTT,CASSLYPGVAEAFF,TRBJ1-1,.,.,TRBV5-1
TGTGCCAGCAGCTTGACAGGGGCGACCTACGAGCAGTACTTC,CASSLTGATYEQYF,TRBJ2-7,few,TRBD1,TRBV7-8
TGTGCCAGCAGCTCCCCCCGGAATGGGTCAGGGGATTGGAGCAATCAGCCCCAGCATTTT,CASSSPRNGSGDWSNQPQHF,TRBJ1-5,.,.,TRBV21-1
TGTGCCAGCAGGGGGGGAGCGGGAGCGGTCACCGGGGAGCTGTTTTTT,CASRGGAGAVTGELFF,TRBJ2-2,.,TRBD2,TRBV2
TGTGCCAGCAGCTTAGTGGGCGGGAAGGCAGATACGCAGTATTTT,CASSLVGGKADTQYF,TRBJ2-3,once,.,TRBV7-2
TGTGCCAGCAGCTTAGAATCCACTCCATACAATGAGCAGTTCTTC,CASSLESTPYNEQFF,TRBJ2-1,.,.,TRBV11-2
TGTGCCTGGAGACGGGGAGCGTCCTACGAGCAGTACTTC,CAWRRGASYEQYF,TRBJ2-7,.,.,TRBV30
TGTGCCAGCAGAGCAGGGGGTAATTCACCCCTCCACTTT,CASRAGGNSPLHF,TRBJ1-6,.,TRBD1,TRBV6-5
TGCGCCAGCAGCCCGCGCGGAGCGGGAGGGAACCATGAGCAGTTCTTC,CASSPRGAGGNHEQFF,TRBJ2-1,once,TRBD2,TRBV4-3
TGTGCCAGCAGTCGGACTAGCGGGAATACGCAGTATTTT,CASSRTSGNTQYF,TRBJ2-3,.,TRBD2,TRBV6-2/TRBV6-3
TGTGCCACCAACCAACAGGGATCTGGGGAAAAACTGTTTTTT,CATNQQGSGEKLFF,TRBJ1-4,.,.,TRBV2
TGTGCCAGCAGTTTACGAGGCTCTGGGGCCAACGTCCTGACTTTC,CASSLRGSGANVLTF,TRBJ2-6,.,.,TRBV28
TGTGCCAGCAGCCGGACTAGTTTGAACGAGCAGTACTTC,CASSRTSLNEQYF,TRBJ2-7,.,TRBD2,TRBV7-9
TGTGCCAGCAGTTTACTTGGGACAGCATCCTCAAGCGGCCTCCACTTT,CASSLLGTASSSGLHF,TRBJ1-6,.,TRBD1,TRBV28
TGCGCCAGCAGCCTCACCGGGACAACGGCCTACGAGCAGTACTTC,CASSLTGTTAYEQYF,TRBJ2-7,.,.,TRBV4-1
TGTGCCAGCAGCGGCGGAGGGGACACTGAAGCTTTCTTT,CASSGGGDTEAFF,TRBJ1-1,.,.,TRBV6-5
TGTGCCAGCAGCTTGTCGGGGGTACAGGGGACGAACACTGAAGCTTTCTTT,CASSLSGVQGTNTEAFF,TRBJ1-1,few,TRBD1,TRBV5-8
TGTGCAAGTCGCCTAGGGGGACTTTCCGGGCCCACCTTC,CASRLGGLSGPTF,TRBJ1-2,.,.,TRBV12-2
TGTGCCAGCAGCACGGGGATCTACGAGCAGTACTTC,CASSTGIYEQYF,TRBJ2-7,.,.,TRBV3-1/TRBV3-2
TGTGCCAGCACGTACAGCAATAATTCACCCCTCCACTTT,CASTYSNNSPLHF,TRBJ1-6,.,.,TRBV27
TGTGCCAGCAGCTTAGCAACCGGGACTAAATACGAGCAGTACTTC,CASSLATGTKYEQYF,TRBJ2-7,.,TRBD2,TRBV7-2
TGTGCCAGCTCACCAAGCGTTAATAGCAATCAGCCCCAGCATTTT,CASSPSVNSNQPQHF,TRBJ1-5,.,.,TRBV18
TGTGCCAGCAGGCGCGGAATTTATAGCAATCAGCCCCAGCATTTT,CASRRGIYSNQPQHF,TRBJ1-5,.,.,TRBV6-5
TGTGCCAGCAGCTCTACCTTAGCGGGAGACACGCAGTATTTT,CASSSTLAGDTQYF,TRBJ2-3,.,TRBD2,TRBV5-4
TGTGCCAGCAGTACTCTCTTCAGCGGGAGTCTTGCCGAGCAGTACTTC,CASSTLFSGSLAEQYF,TRBJ2-7,.,TRBD2,TRBV28
TGCGCCAGCAGCTTTAGCGCCCCCAATGAGCAGTTCTTC,CASSFSAPNEQFF,TRBJ2-1,.,.,TRBV5-1
TGTGCCAGTAGTCCATACAGGGGTAGCACAGATACGCAGTATTTT,CASSPYRGSTDTQYF,TRBJ2-3,.,TRBD1,TRBV19
TGTGCCAGCTCACCAACAAGGGGAGAGACCCAGTACTTC,CASSPTRGETQYF,TRBJ2-5,.,.,TRBV18
TGTGCCAGTAGTGGGACTACAGATTCCTCAGATACGCAGTATTTT,CASSGTTDSSDTQYF,TRBJ2-3,.,TRBD2,TRBV19
TGTGCCAGCAGTTTACCCCAGGGTATGAACACTGAAGCTTTCTTT,CASSLPQGMNTEAFF,TRBJ1-1,.,.,TRBV28